This TCR beta chain was retrieved from a study of CXCR3-negative and CXCR3-positive naive CD8 T cells. Every CD8+ subset sample held about 280,000 flow-sorted cells, done in triplicate. Findings and caveats of the study: Naive cells with CXCR3 showed TRB CDR3s that were more hydrophobic than those in CXCR3-negative naive cells.

Remarks on this clonotype: Its matching antigen is unknown.

Germline CDR1 is SGHTA and CDR2 is FQGTGA. This CDR3 spans 15 amino acids. Researchers prepared the TRB cDNA libraries using 5' RACE with UMI labels. For each CDR3 protein, TCRdb gives one entry from its re-call of the 5' RACE reads, without DNA. Listed are approximately 96,000 distinct CDR3 sequences; around 1% falls within the top ten. The clonotype comes from a human donor in good health. Some clones in this sample may be carry-over from other donors' samples. The chain recombines TRBV7-3 with TRBJ2-3; TCRdb names TRBD2, which stays unverified in the absence of DNA. The source material was naive CXCR3+ CD8+ T cells from blood. The subset here: CD45RO-CCR7+CD27+CD95- naive CD8+ T cells expressing CXCR3 (TNR3+). The CDR3 here is CASSLFSGVTDTQYF.